These T cell receptor beta chains were read from a single sample in a study of response to subunit inactivated influenza vaccine. TCRdb called the RT-PCR reads again in MiXCR, with one record for every CDR3 protein. In the table there are 300,000 to 350,000 distinct CDR3 sequences, roughly a fifth of which are singletons. Specimen: PBMCs from blood, collected 21 months after vaccination. These receptors originate from a man aged 50-75 years who received an inactivated influenza vaccine. Both conserved end residues are part of each CDR3. The D gene is left open where the match is weak. Where a row states a size, it is once, few, many or the class of an expanded clone; other rows omit it.

abundance,j_gene,v_gene,d_gene,CDR3nt,CDR3aa
-,TRBJ1-2,TRBV5-6,TRBD1,TGTGCCAGCAGCCCGGGACAGGTCCGAGGTGGCTACACCTTC,CASSPGQVRGGYTF
few,TRBJ2-2,TRBV7-8,-,TGTGCCAGCAGCTCATATTTCGTCACCGGGGAGCTGTTTTTT,CASSSYFVTGELFF
-,TRBJ2-3,TRBV20-1,-,TGCAGTGCTAGAGATCTAGCAAGAGATACGCAGTATTTT,CSARDLARDTQYF
-,TRBJ2-5,TRBV4-2,TRBD2,TGTGCCAGCAGCCAACTTCTCAGAACGGGAGGGCGAAAGGAGACCCAGTACTTC,CASSQLLRTGGRKETQYF
-,TRBJ1-6,TRBV7-2,-,TGTGCCAGCGGGTCACCCCTCCACTTT,CASGSPLHF
-,TRBJ1-1,TRBV6-2/TRBV6-3,-,TGTGCCAGCAGTTACTCGGGAAGGGGCACTGAAGCTTTCTTT,CASSYSGRGTEAFF
-,TRBJ1-6,TRBV28,-,TGTGCCAGCAGCCTAAGCCATTCACCCCTCCACTTT,CASSLSHSPLHF
-,TRBJ1-2,TRBV20-1,TRBD1,TGCAGTGCTAGAGATTTAGGACAGGGACCTTCCTATGGCTACACCTTC,CSARDLGQGPSYGYTF
few,TRBJ2-1,TRBV4-2,TRBD2,TGTGCCAGCAGCCACCTACTAGCGGTGAGCTCCTACAATGAGCAGTTCTTC,CASSHLLAVSSYNEQFF
few,TRBJ2-7,TRBV20-1,-,TGCAGTGCTAAGCGGCAGGAGAACTACGAGCAGTACTTC,CSAKRQENYEQYF
-,TRBJ1-4,TRBV29-1,-,TGCAGCGTGAGTAGAGCGGGCCCTAATGAAAAACTGTTTTTT,CSVSRAGPNEKLFF
-,TRBJ2-1,TRBV4-1,-,TGCGCCAGCAGCCAAGTAGGAGGGGTGCAGTTCTTC,CASSQVGGVQFF
-,TRBJ2-7,TRBV7-6,TRBD2,TGTGCCAGCAGCCGATTAGCGGGAGGGAACGAGCAGTACTTC,CASSRLAGGNEQYF
few,TRBJ2-1,TRBV6-4,TRBD2,TGTGCCAGCAGTGACGTCAGAACCATGGGACTAACAACATACAATGAGCAGTTCTTC,CASSDVRTMGLTTYNEQFF
few,TRBJ2-1,TRBV18,-,TGTGCCAGCTCACCGGTTAGCCGAAGGGGCGATGAGCAGTTCTTC,CASSPVSRRGDEQFF
few,TRBJ1-1,TRBV18,-,TGTGCCAGCACAAACGGTTTCACTGAAGCTTTCTTT,CASTNGFTEAFF
few,TRBJ2-1,TRBV6-2/TRBV6-3,TRBD1,TGTGCCAGCAGACCCAGGTTCCGGGACAGGGCGACCTACAATGAGCAGTTCTTC,CASRPRFRDRATYNEQFF
few,TRBJ1-6,TRBV10-3,-,TGTGCCATCAGCCTGGACAGCAATAATTCACCCCTCCACTTT,CAISLDSNNSPLHF
-,TRBJ2-7,TRBV4-3,-,TGCGCCAGCAGCCAAGATGTCTGGGGACTCTCCTACGAGCAGTACTTC,CASSQDVWGLSYEQYF
-,TRBJ2-7,TRBV7-6,-,TGTGCCAGCAGCACAGGAGACCCTTACGAGCAGTACTTC,CASSTGDPYEQYF
many,TRBJ1-1,TRBV20-1,-,TGCAGTGCTAGAGAAAGGAGCAGGGGCAATACTGAAGCTTTCTTT,CSARERSRGNTEAFF
-,TRBJ2-2,TRBV27,-,TGTGCCAGCAGTTCAACAAGTAAAGGGACGGGAGCGAACACCGGGGAGCTGTTTTTT,CASSSTSKGTGANTGELFF
few,TRBJ2-2,TRBV12-3/TRBV12-4,-,TGTGCCAGCAGTTTAATGTCCAGAGCTTCCGGGGAGCTGTTTTTT,CASSLMSRASGELFF
-,TRBJ2-1,TRBV5-1,TRBD2,TGCGCCAGCAGCTTGGTCTCCCTAGCGGGGGTCGATGAGCAGTTCTTC,CASSLVSLAGVDEQFF
-,TRBJ2-3,TRBV3-1,TRBD2,TGTGCCAGCAGCTATAGCGGGAGGCTAGATACGCAGTATTTT,CASSYSGRLDTQYF
-,TRBJ2-1,TRBV7-6,TRBD2,TGTGCCAGCAGCTTAGGGACTAGCGGGAGTGAGCAGTTCTTC,CASSLGTSGSEQFF
few,TRBJ2-1,TRBV7-9,-,TGTGCCAGCAGCCAGCAGACAAGCAACAATGAGCAGTTCTTC,CASSQQTSNNEQFF
-,TRBJ2-7,TRBV4-3,TRBD1,TGCGCCAGCAGCCAAGATAGGGACAGCTCCTACGAGCAGTACTTC,CASSQDRDSSYEQYF
once,TRBJ2-5,TRBV6-1,TRBD2,TGTGCCAGCAGCCAACTAGCGAGACAAGAGACCCAGTACTTC,CASSQLARQETQYF
many,TRBJ1-2,TRBV4-3,TRBD1,TGCGCCAGCAGCCAGGAGGGACAGGGACTATATGGCTACACCTTC,CASSQEGQGLYGYTF
many,TRBJ1-2,TRBV28,TRBD1,TGTGCCAGCAGTTTACTTGGTAGGACAGGAGATAACTATGGCTACACCTTC,CASSLLGRTGDNYGYTF
few,TRBJ1-2,TRBV18,TRBD1,TGTGCCAGCTCACCACGTTCCGGACAGGGGGCGCATGGCTACACCTTC,CASSPRSGQGAHGYTF
few,TRBJ1-5,TRBV4-1,TRBD1,TGCGCCAGCAGCCAGCCGGGACAGTTCCGGGACCAGCCCCAGCATTTT,CASSQPGQFRDQPQHF
many,TRBJ1-4,TRBV3-1,-,TGTGCCAGCAGCTGGGGGGACCTTAATGAAAAACTGTTTTTT,CASSWGDLNEKLFF
-,TRBJ2-3,TRBV9,TRBD1,TGTGCCAGCAGCGCAAAGCCACAGGGGTGGACAGATACGCAGTATTTT,CASSAKPQGWTDTQYF